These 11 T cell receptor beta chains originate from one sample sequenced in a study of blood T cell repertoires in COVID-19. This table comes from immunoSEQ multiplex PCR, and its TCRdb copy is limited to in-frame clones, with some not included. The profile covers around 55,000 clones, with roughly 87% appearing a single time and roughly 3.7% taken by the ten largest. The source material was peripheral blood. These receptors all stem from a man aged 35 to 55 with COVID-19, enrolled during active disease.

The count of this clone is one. As DNA, the CDR3 is TGTGCCAGCAGCCCACAACGGACAGGAACTAATGAAAAACTGTTTTTT. Translation: CASSPQRTGTNEKLFF. The chain joins TRBV7-2 to TRBJ1-4, with 7 nucleotides matching TRBD1. CDR1 and CDR2 from the germline V gene are SGHTA and FQGNSA. With 5 bases clipped from V and 1 base from J, the junction kept 7 bases outside the gene matches. The CDR3 spans 16 residues.

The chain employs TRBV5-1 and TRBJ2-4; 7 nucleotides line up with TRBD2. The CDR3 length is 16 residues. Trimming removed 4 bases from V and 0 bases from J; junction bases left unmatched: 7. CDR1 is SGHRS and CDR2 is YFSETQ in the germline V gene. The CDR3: CASSLPSGLAKNIQYF. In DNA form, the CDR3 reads TGCGCCAGCAGCCTTCCTAGCGGACTAGCCAAAAACATTCAGTACTTC.

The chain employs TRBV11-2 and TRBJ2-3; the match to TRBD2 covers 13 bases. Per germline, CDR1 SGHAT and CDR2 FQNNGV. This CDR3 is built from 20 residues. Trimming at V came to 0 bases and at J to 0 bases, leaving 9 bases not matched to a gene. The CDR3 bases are TGTGCCAGCAGCTTAGAGGCAGGGACTAGCGGGGAGTCTAGCACAGATACGCAGTATTTT. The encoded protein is CASSLEAGTSGESSTDTQYF.

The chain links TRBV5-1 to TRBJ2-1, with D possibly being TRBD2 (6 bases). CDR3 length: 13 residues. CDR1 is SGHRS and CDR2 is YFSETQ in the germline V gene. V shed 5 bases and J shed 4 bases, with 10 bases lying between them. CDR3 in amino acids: CASRGAGYNEQFF. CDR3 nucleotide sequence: TGCGCCAGCAGGGGCGCGGGGTACAATGAGCAGTTCTTC.

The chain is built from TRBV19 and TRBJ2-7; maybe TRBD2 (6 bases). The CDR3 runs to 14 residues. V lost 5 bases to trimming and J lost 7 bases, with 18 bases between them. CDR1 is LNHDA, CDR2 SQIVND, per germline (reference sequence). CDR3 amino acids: CASSYGLRRGEQYF. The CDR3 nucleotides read TGTGCCAGTAGTTACGGACTACGACGCGGGGAGCAGTACTTC.

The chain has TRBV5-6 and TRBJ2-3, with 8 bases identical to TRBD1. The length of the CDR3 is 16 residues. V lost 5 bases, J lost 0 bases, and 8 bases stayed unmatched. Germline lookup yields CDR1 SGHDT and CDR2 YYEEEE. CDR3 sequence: CASRKKGQGSTDTQYF. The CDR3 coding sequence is TGTGCCAGCAGGAAGAAAGGACAGGGAAGCACAGATACGCAGTATTTT.

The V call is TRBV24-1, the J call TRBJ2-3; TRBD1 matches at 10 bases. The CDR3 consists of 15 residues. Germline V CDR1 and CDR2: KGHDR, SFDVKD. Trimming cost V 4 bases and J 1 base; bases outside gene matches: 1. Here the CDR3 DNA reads TGTGCCACCAGTGAGGGGACAGGGGGCACAGATACGCAGTATTTT. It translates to CATSEGTGGTDTQYF.

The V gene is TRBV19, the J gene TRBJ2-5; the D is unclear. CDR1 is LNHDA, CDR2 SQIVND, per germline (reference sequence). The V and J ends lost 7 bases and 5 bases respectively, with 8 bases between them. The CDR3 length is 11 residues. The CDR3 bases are TGTGCCAGTACTACGAGGGAGACCCAGTACTTC. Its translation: CASTTRETQYF. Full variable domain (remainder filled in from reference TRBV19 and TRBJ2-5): DGGITQSPKYLFRKEGQNVTLSCEQNLNHDAMYWYRQDPGQGLRLIYYSQIVNDFQKGDIAEGYSVSREKKESFPLTVTSAQKNPTAFYLCASTTRETQYFGPGTRLLVL.

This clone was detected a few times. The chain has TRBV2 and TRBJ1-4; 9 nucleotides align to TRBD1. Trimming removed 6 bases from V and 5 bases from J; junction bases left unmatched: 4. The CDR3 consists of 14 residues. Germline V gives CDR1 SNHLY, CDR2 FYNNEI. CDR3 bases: TGTGCCAGCAGGACCGGGACAGGGAATGAAAAACTGTTTTTT. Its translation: CASRTGTGNEKLFF.

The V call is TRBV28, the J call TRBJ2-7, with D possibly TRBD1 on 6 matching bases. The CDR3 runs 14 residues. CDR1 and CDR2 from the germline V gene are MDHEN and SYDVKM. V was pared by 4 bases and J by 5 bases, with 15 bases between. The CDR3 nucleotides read TGTGCCAGCAGTTACAGGGTCATGGGGAACGAGCAGTACTTC. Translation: CASSYRVMGNEQYF.

CDR3 bases: TGTGCCAGCAGCTCTACAGGGGGAGGGCAGCCCCAGCATTTT. Its protein product is CASSSTGGGQPQHF. The rearrangement links TRBV9 to TRBJ1-5; 8 bases are shared with TRBD1. This CDR3 contains 14 residues. After removal of 4 bases from V and 7 bases from J, the junction contained 7 bases not matched to a gene. CDR1 and CDR2 from the germline V gene are SGDLS and YYNGEE.